These 20 T cell receptor beta chains share one sample of origin, sequenced in a study of blood T cells in healthy people across ages. A second about 7 to 11 cycle PCR used barcoded and J-beta primers. In TCRdb, the 5' RACE reads were re-called with MiXCR into one record per CDR3 protein. The repertoire holds some 1.6 million distinct CDR3 sequences, roughly a third seen once, with approximately 11% in the top ten. Sequenced sample: blood. These receptors were obtained from a woman aged 25 to 45 in good health.

This chain uses TRBV12-3 or TRBV12-4 with TRBJ2-1, with D perhaps matching TRBD1 (5 bases). V lost 2 bases and J 8 bases, leaving 16 bases between the germline ends. The CDR3 totals 15 residues. CDR3 amino acids: CASSLNGATIDEQFF. The CDR3 bases are TGTGCCAGCAGTTTAAATGGGGCCACCATCGATGAGCAGTTCTTC.

The table lists this clonotype with a few counts. This sequence joins TRBV28 and TRBJ2-3, with 7 bases identical to TRBD2. CDR3 size: 16 residues. Trimming cost V 4 bases and J 1 base; bases outside gene matches: 8. Per the germline V gene, CDR1 is MDHEN and CDR2 is SYDVKM. As DNA, the CDR3 is TGTGCCAGCAGTTCGAGACTAGCCCTGGGCACAGATACGCAGTATTTT. Protein: CASSSRLALGTDTQYF.

This chain links TRBV28 with TRBJ2-5, with a weak D call TRBD2 (6 bases). CDR1 and CDR2 (germline): MDHEN, SYDVKM. The CDR3 sequence is 15 residues long. V was clipped by 4 bases and J by 5 bases, with 17 bases between them. The CDR3 DNA follows: TGTGCCAGCAGTTCGCCGGGACTTGGAGGGGAGACCCAGTACTTC. Encoded protein: CASSSPGLGGETQYF.

This chain joins TRBV25-1 and TRBJ2-1, with TRBD1 identical over 9 bases. Germline lookup yields CDR1 MGHDK and CDR2 SYGVNS. Losses at the gene ends were 7 bases for V and 2 bases for J; bases not matched to a gene: 3. The CDR3 has 14 amino acids. CDR3 in amino acids: CASNTGGTYNEQFF. The CDR3 nucleotides read TGTGCCAGCAACACAGGGGGCACCTACAATGAGCAGTTCTTC.

This clonotype was seen only a few times. The genes are TRBV5-6 and TRBJ2-7; 7 bases match TRBD1. This CDR3 is built from 15 residues. Trimming cost V 0 bases and J 3 bases; bases outside gene matches: 6. Germline CDR1 is SGHDT and CDR2 is YYEEEE. The CDR3 nucleotides read TGTGCCAGCAGCTTGGAACCGGGACAGAACTACGAGCAGTACTTC. It translates to CASSLEPGQNYEQYF.

The V and J genes are TRBV4-1 and TRBJ1-2, with D unresolved. The CDR3 sequence is 15 residues long. V dropped 5 bases and J dropped 3 bases, with 16 bases sitting between them. The V gene's germline CDR1 is MGHRA and CDR2 YSYEKL. In DNA form, the CDR3 reads TGCGCCAGCAGCTCCCGGTTGGGTAAGGACTATGGCTACACCTTC. Residues: CASSSRLGKDYGYTF.

The chain couples TRBV6-1 to TRBJ2-3; 7 bases line up with TRBD2. The germline V gene has CDR1 MNHNS and CDR2 SASEGT. J was trimmed by 5 bases and V by 1 base; bases with no gene match: 6. The CDR3 length is 15 residues. This chain's CDR3 is CASSEGAGAIDTQYF. The CDR3 DNA sequence: TGTGCCAGCAGTGAAGGGGCGGGAGCGATAGATACGCAGTATTTT.

V usage is TRBV28 and J usage is TRBJ1-1; 7 bases are a match to TRBD1. The V segment lost 7 bases and the J segment 1 base; nucleotides outside the gene matches: 6. The CDR3 sequence is 14 residues long. The germline CDR1 and CDR2 sequences are MDHEN and SYDVKM. The CDR3 DNA is TGTGCCAGCATCGTCCAGGGGGAGAACACTGAAGCTTTCTTT. This encodes CASIVQGENTEAFF.

This clonotype was counted only a few times. This sequence joins TRBV20-1 and TRBJ2-3; D not certain. Germline CDR1 and CDR2: DFQATT and SNEGSKA (reference sequence). The CDR3 is 13 amino acids. The ends were cut back, 6 bases at V and 2 bases at J, with 12 bases in the middle. DNA for the CDR3: TGCAGTGCCCTCGGTGTTTCCACAGATACGCAGTATTTT. This encodes CSALGVSTDTQYF.

The rearrangement uses TRBV20-1 and TRBJ2-7; TRBD2 matches 12 bases. This CDR3 spans 15 amino acids. The germline V gene encodes CDR1 DFQATT and CDR2 SNEGSKA (reference sequence). With V trimmed by 4 bases and J by 9 bases, 13 bases remained unmatched. CDR3 DNA sequence: TGCAGTGCTACACTAGCGGGGGGAATACGAAACGCGCAGTACTTC. Residues: CSATLAGGIRNAQYF.

This clonotype came up a few times. The chain uses TRBV28 and TRBJ2-5, with 11 bases lining up with TRBD2. There are 16 residues in the CDR3. Germline assignment: CDR1 MDHEN and CDR2 SYDVKM. The J segment lost 1 base and the V segment lost 7 bases, leaving 8 bases of the junction unmatched. Here the CDR3 reads CASTLGLAGGQETQYF. As DNA, the CDR3 is TGTGCCAGCACCCTAGGGCTAGCGGGAGGCCAAGAGACCCAGTACTTC.

This clonotype was recorded many times. The chain uses TRBV9 and TRBJ2-3; D not certain. CDR3 length equals 15 residues. Germline CDR1 and CDR2: SGDLS and YYNGEE. Trimming took off 0 bases at V and 0 bases at J, with 8 bases between the two ends. CDR3 bases: TGTGCCAGCAGCGTAGGAAGTATAAGCACAGATACGCAGTATTTT. It yields the protein CASSVGSISTDTQYF.

This clonotype was seen more than once but under ten times. The genes are TRBV20-1 and TRBJ1-1; D call uncertain. Trimming took off 0 bases at V and 0 bases at J, with 8 bases between the two ends. The CDR3 sequence is 14 residues long. Looked up from germline, CDR1 is DFQATT and CDR2 is SNEGSKA (reference sequence). CDR3 protein: CSARDLRMNTEAFF. DNA of the CDR3: TGCAGTGCTAGAGATCTACGGATGAACACTGAAGCTTTCTTT.

This clonotype has just one count. CDR3 nucleotides: TGCAGCGTTGGAGGTCCAGGGGGCCGGGAAAAACTGTTTTTT. It encodes CSVGGPGGREKLFF. This chain uses TRBV29-1 with TRBJ1-4; 8 nucleotides line up with TRBD1. The CDR3 is 14 residues long. V shed 4 bases and J 8 bases; nucleotides not matched to a gene: 9. Germline values: CDR1 SQVTM, CDR2 ANQGSEA.

The chain joins TRBV10-2 to TRBJ2-5; tentatively, D is TRBD2 (5 bases). The V end lost 3 bases, the J end lost 5 bases, and 13 bases lay between the germline ends. The CDR3 runs 14 residues. The germline gives CDR1 WSHSY, CDR2 SAAADI. The CDR3 region is CASSEDPAGETQYF. CDR3 bases: TGCGCCAGCAGTGAAGACCCCGCGGGTGAGACCCAGTACTTC.

There are a few counts of this clonotype. The V gene is TRBV7-9, the J gene TRBJ1-2; TRBD1 matches 7 bases. Germline-derived CDR1 and CDR2 are SEHNR and FQNEAQ (reference sequence). The V gene end was trimmed by 6 bases and the J gene end by 7 bases; junction bases not matched to a gene: 17. The CDR3 consists of 16 residues. In DNA, the CDR3 is TGTGCCAGCAGGAAAATAAATGTACAGGGGTTGGTTGGCTACACCTTC. This encodes CASRKINVQGLVGYTF.

The gene calls are TRBV11-2 and TRBJ1-1, with 12 bases lining up with TRBD1. J lost 4 bases, V lost 5 bases, and 5 bases had no gene match. The CDR3 consists of 15 residues. The germline V gene has CDR1 SGHAT and CDR2 FQNNGV. Here the CDR3 reads CASSPGDRGPTEAFF. The DNA of the CDR3 is TGTGCCAGCAGCCCAGGGGACAGGGGGCCCACTGAAGCTTTCTTT.

The chain couples TRBV5-1 to TRBJ1-2; 9 positions match TRBD1. V trimming: 6 bases; J trimming: 2 bases; junction bases outside the gene matches: 8. This CDR3 is 15 amino acids long. The germline CDR1 and CDR2 sequences are SGHRS and YFSETQ. This CDR3 reads CASTGTGGRNYGYTF. The CDR3, as DNA: TGCGCCAGCACCGGCACAGGGGGCAGAAACTATGGCTACACCTTC.

The chain joins TRBV29-1 to TRBJ1-2; a possible D gene is TRBD1 (6 bases). Germline V lookup: CDR1 SQVTM, CDR2 ANQGSEA. This CDR3 has 11 residues. The CDR3, as DNA: TGCAACGCCCGACAGGAGAATGGCTACACCTTC. Residues: CNARQENGYTF.

Comment on this clonotype: A read error may explain this, as a much larger clone is one base away. The chain has TRBV6-6 and TRBJ1-2, with D unresolved. This CDR3 comprises 16 residues. Looked up from germline, CDR1 is MNHNY and CDR2 is SVGAGI (reference sequence). CDR3 residues: CTSSYSSEGANYGYTF. The CDR3 DNA sequence: TGTACCAGCAGTTACTCGTCTGAGGGAGCTAACTATGGCTACACCTTC.